Following are 26 T cell receptor beta chains from one sample sequenced in a study of cytomegalovirus exposure and HLA in healthy donors. The protocol was immunoSEQ multiplex PCR, while the TCRdb copy is restricted to in-frame clones and leaves out a portion. In the table there are around 250,000 clones, nearly 90% of which are singletons. The material sequenced was PBMCs. The receptors here all came from a woman aged 18-29 years in good health and CMV-seronegative.

The chain employs TRBV6-6 and TRBJ1-1; a possible D gene is TRBD1 (6 bases). Germline values: CDR1 MNHNY, CDR2 SVGAGI (reference sequence). CDR3 length equals 14 residues. Trimming took off 8 bases at V and 1 base at J, with 14 bases between the two ends. The CDR3 region is CASRWRGGNTEAFF. DNA for the CDR3: TGTGCCAGCCGGTGGAGGGGGGGGAACACTGAAGCTTTCTTT.

This chain joins TRBV10-1 and TRBJ1-2; TRBD1 aligns across 8 bases. The germline gives CDR1 WNHNN, CDR2 SYGVQD (reference sequence). This CDR3 contains 18 residues. Trimming took 0 bases from V and 6 from J; bases not matched to a gene: 15. As DNA, the CDR3 is TGCGCCAGCAGTGAGTCGTCGGCGGTGGACAGGGAGGGAGATGGCTACACCTTC. Its protein product is CASSESSAVDREGDGYTF.

The chain employs TRBV10-1 and TRBJ2-1; TRBD2 matches at 9 bases. Looked up from germline, CDR1 is WNHNN and CDR2 is SYGVQD (reference sequence). This CDR3 contains 14 residues. Trimming removed 3 bases from V and 8 bases from J; junction bases left unmatched: 5. CDR3: CASSDGGGAYEQFF. In nucleotides, the CDR3 is TGCGCCAGCAGTGACGGCGGGGGGGCCTATGAGCAGTTCTTC.

This chain links TRBV6-1 with TRBJ2-3; D may be TRBD2 (5 bases). Germline CDR1 reads MNHNS; CDR2 reads SASEGT. CDR3 length equals 14 residues. The V end was cut by 7 bases, the J end by 0 bases, with 11 bases between. The CDR3 sequence is CASKETGSTDTQYF. The CDR3 DNA follows: TGTGCCAGCAAAGAGACGGGGAGCACAGATACGCAGTATTTT.

This chain joins TRBV6-5 and TRBJ2-3, with D uncertain. The germline V and J ends were trimmed by 2 bases and 1 base, with 4 bases remaining between them. This CDR3 is built from 13 residues. The germline V gene has CDR1 MNHEY and CDR2 SVGAGI. DNA for the CDR3: TGTGCCAGCAGTTACGAGGGCACAGATACGCAGTATTTT. Amino acids: CASSYEGTDTQYF.

This clone is a singleton in its sample. This chain joins TRBV6-1 and TRBJ2-7, with D unclear. The germline V gene has CDR1 MNHNS and CDR2 SASEGT. V lost 1 base and J lost 3, with 7 bases in between. This CDR3 contains 13 residues. The CDR3 reads CASSEGALYEQYV. Here the CDR3 DNA reads TGTGCCAGCAGTGAAGGGGCCCTCTACGAGCAGTACGTC.

The V call is TRBV4-3, the J call TRBJ2-3; 13 bases fit TRBD2. This CDR3 is built from 18 residues. Germline trimming cut 0 bases from V and 6 bases from J; bases unmatched to any gene: 9. The V gene's germline CDR1 is LGHNA and CDR2 YSLEER. CDR3 DNA sequence: TGCGCCAGCAGCCAAGATACGGAACTAGCGGGGGGGCCGGATACGCAGTATTTT. Protein product: CASSQDTELAGGPDTQYF.

The rearrangement joins TRBV18 to TRBJ1-1; D uncertain. This CDR3 is built from 13 residues. V was trimmed by 3 bases and J by 7 bases, leaving 12 bases between them. Germline V gives CDR1 KGHSH, CDR2 LQKENI. CDR3 sequence: CASSPRVESEAFF. In DNA form, the CDR3 reads TGTGCCAGCTCACCGAGAGTTGAGAGTGAAGCTTTCTTT.

This rearrangement joins TRBV7-8 to TRBJ2-1; 7 bases map to TRBD1. This CDR3 has 17 amino acids. V shed 1 base, J shed 8 bases, and the junction held 14 bases outside the gene matches. Germline CDR1 is SGHVS and CDR2 is FQNEAQ. CDR3: CASSLEIWQGEVHEQFF. The CDR3 DNA follows: TGTGCCAGCAGCTTAGAGATTTGGCAGGGGGAAGTGCATGAGCAGTTCTTC. The whole variable domain, remainder taken from reference TRBV7-8 and TRBJ2-1, is GAGVSQSPRYKVAKRGQDVALRCDPISGHVSLFWYQQALGQGPEFLTYFQNEAQLDKSGLPSDRFFAERPEGSVSTLKIQRTQQEDSAVYLCASSLEIWQGEVHEQFFGPGTRLTVL.

Turning to this clone: A read error may account for a junction end that differs from germline. This chain joins TRBV28 and TRBJ2-1; TRBD1 matches 9 bases. The germline V gene encodes CDR1 MDHEN and CDR2 SYDVKM. CDR3 length equals 14 residues. The CDR3 loop is CASSSPNTQGASIF. The CDR3 DNA reads TGTGCCAGCAGTTCCCCAAATACACAGGGGGCGTCGATCTTC.

The chain has TRBV7-9 and TRBJ1-3, with a tentative D call TRBD1 (5 bases). V lost 1 base and J lost 2, with 9 bases in between. Germline V CDR1 and CDR2: SEHNR, FQNEAQ (reference sequence). This CDR3 is 15 amino acids long. The CDR3 DNA is TGTGCCAGCAGCTTAGGGACACCCGCTGGAAACACCATATATTTT. Protein: CASSLGTPAGNTIYF. The whole variable domain, filled in from reference TRBV7-9 and TRBJ1-3, reads DTGVSQNPRHKITKRGQNVTFRCDPISEHNRLYWYRQTLGQGPEFLTYFQNEAQLEKSRLLSDRFSAERPKGSFSTLEIQRTEQGDSAMYLCASSLGTPAGNTIYFGEGSWLTVV.

This clone was seen once. The rearrangement links TRBV5-1 to TRBJ2-7; 7 bases agree with TRBD2. With V trimmed by 6 bases and J by 0 bases, 9 bases remained unmatched. Germline V CDR1 and CDR2: SGHRS, YFSETQ. This CDR3 has 15 residues. The CDR3 spells CASNPWGGSSYEQYF. The CDR3 DNA reads as TGCGCCAGCAACCCCTGGGGAGGGAGCTCCTACGAGCAGTACTTC.

The chain combines TRBV7-2 with TRBJ2-5, with D possibly TRBD2 on 5 matching bases. This CDR3 has 15 residues. Trimming removed 4 bases at V and 1 base at J, with 13 bases between. Germline assignment: CDR1 SGHTA and CDR2 FQGNSA. The DNA for the CDR3 is TGTGCCAGCAGCTCCAGGACGGGGTTCCAAGAGACCCAGTACTTC. Encoded protein: CASSSRTGFQETQYF.

This chain uses TRBV10-3 with TRBJ2-7; TRBD1 matches 9 bases. CDR1 ENHRY and CDR2 SYGVKD come from the germline V gene. V shed 10 bases, J shed 5 bases, and the junction held 6 bases outside the gene matches. The length of the CDR3 is 12 residues. The CDR3 coding sequence is TGTGCCACATCCGGGACAGGGAACGAGCAGTACGTC. This sequence encodes CATSGTGNEQYV.

This clone was detected a few times. The chain uses TRBV4-3 and TRBJ2-2; TRBD2 is a possible D gene (6 bases). The V gene's germline CDR1 is LGHNA and CDR2 YSLEER. The length of the CDR3 is 15 residues. Trimming left V 1 base short and J 5 bases short, with 11 bases between. The CDR3 DNA sequence: TGCGCCAGCAGCCAAGTGGAGGGGCTGACCGGGGAGCTGTTTTTT. Translated: CASSQVEGLTGELFF.

J is TRBJ2-3 and V is TRBV7-8, with 7 bases lining up with TRBD2. The CDR3 is 15 amino acids. In germline, CDR1 is SGHVS, CDR2 FQNEAQ. V shed 5 bases and J 5 bases; nucleotides not matched to a gene: 10. The CDR3 is CASSPGTTQGDTQYF. The CDR3 DNA follows: TGTGCCAGCAGCCCAGGGACTACCCAAGGAGATACGCAGTATTTT.

The J gene is TRBJ2-1, the V gene TRBV5-6; possible D gene TRBD1, 6 bases. CDR3 length: 13 residues. V lost 8 bases, J lost 3 bases, and 12 bases lay in between. Germline V gene data show CDR1 as SGHDT and CDR2 as YYEEEE. The CDR3 nucleotides read TGTGCCAGTCCAGGGGACGTCTACAATGAGCAGTTCTTC. Translation: CASPGDVYNEQFF.

This sequence joins TRBV10-3 and TRBJ2-7; TRBD1 matches 11 bases. This CDR3 has 17 residues. From germline, CDR1 is ENHRY and CDR2 SYGVKD. The chain's CDR3 is CAINESTTDRGLYEQYV. CDR3 nucleotide sequence: TGTGCCATCAATGAGTCAACTACGGACAGGGGGCTCTACGAGCAGTACGTC.

The chain uses TRBV7-2 and TRBJ2-3, with 12 bases matching TRBD2. Germline CDR1 and CDR2: SGHTA and FQGNSA. V was clipped by 1 base and J by 10 bases; unmatched bases: 9. The CDR3 is 16 amino acids. This chain's CDR3 is CASSLGGLAGTGAQYF. For the CDR3, the DNA is TGTGCCAGCAGCTTAGGAGGACTAGCGGGGACTGGGGCGCAGTATTTT.

This clone was observed a single time. This rearrangement joins TRBV7-8 to TRBJ2-4, with TRBD1 identical over 9 bases. V shed 5 bases and J 6 bases; nucleotides not matched to a gene: 8. CDR1 SGHVS and CDR2 FQNEAQ come from the germline V gene. CDR3 length equals 15 residues. The CDR3 spells CASSLDRGEVNIQYF. CDR3 coding DNA: TGTGCCAGCAGCCTCGACAGGGGGGAAGTAAACATTCAGTACTTC.

DNA for the CDR3: TGTGCCAGCAGCTTGGCGGGGGATACCCAAGAGACCCAGTACTTC. Translation: CASSLAGDTQETQYF. The chain uses TRBV5-6 and TRBJ2-5; a weak D match, TRBD2 (6 bases). V was cut by 0 bases and J by 1 base, with 10 bases left in between. The CDR3 runs 15 residues. In germline, CDR1 is SGHDT, CDR2 YYEEEE.

V and J are TRBV18 and TRBJ2-2; 10 bases line up with TRBD1. Germline V gives CDR1 KGHSH, CDR2 LQKENI. The V and J ends lost 0 bases and 4 bases, in that order; junction bases with no gene match: 2. The CDR3 is 16 residues long. The CDR3 is CASSPPGQGSTGELFF. The CDR3, as DNA: TGTGCCAGCTCACCACCGGGACAGGGGTCCACCGGGGAGCTGTTTTTT.

The chain recombines TRBV7-2 with TRBJ2-1; a weak D match, TRBD2 (6 bases). This CDR3 is 15 amino acids long. Germline V gene sequence: CDR1 SGHTA, CDR2 FQGNSA. The V gene lost 1 base and the J gene lost 6 bases, with 13 bases spanning the gap. Here the CDR3 reads CASSLGGGAGNEQFF. In nucleotides, the CDR3 is TGTGCCAGCAGCTTAGGAGGCGGGGCCGGCAATGAGCAGTTCTTC.

CDR3 DNA sequence: TGCAGCGTAGCGGCAGGAATGCGGTATGGCTACACCTTC. Protein product: CSVAAGMRYGYTF. The chain joins TRBV29-1 to TRBJ1-2; D gene uncertain. The CDR3 is made up of 13 amino acids. Germline V gene data show CDR1 as SQVTM and CDR2 as ANQGSEA. Trimming cost V 6 bases and J 5 bases, with 16 bases left between them.

The gene calls are TRBV6-1 and TRBJ1-2; 8 bases fit TRBD1. The V segment lost 4 bases and the J segment 4 bases; nucleotides outside the gene matches: 5. Germline lookup yields CDR1 MNHNS and CDR2 SASEGT. The CDR3 spans 14 residues. Written as DNA, the CDR3 is TGTGCCAGCAGTGCGGGACAGGCTTCCTATGGCTACACCTTC. As protein: CASSAGQASYGYTF.

The gene calls are TRBV10-1 and TRBJ2-7; 8 bases line up with TRBD1. There are 14 residues in the CDR3. Trimming took 2 bases from V and 6 from J; bases not matched to a gene: 6. Germline V gives CDR1 WNHNN, CDR2 SYGVQD (reference sequence). CDR3 region: CASSEGRGRREQYF. The CDR3 region has the DNA TGCGCCAGCAGTGAGGGCAGGGGGCGGCGCGAGCAGTACTTC.